This T cell receptor (beta chain) was captured by sequencing in a study of T cell responses to AZD1222 COVID-19 vaccine. The repertoire was sequenced with immunoSEQ multiplex PCR; TCRdb's copy has only in-frame clones and lacks some. Of around 60,000 clones in the sample, roughly 89% were seen once. V lost 2 bases, J lost 1 base, and 15 bases lay in between. This CDR3 comprises 17 residues. Looked up from germline, CDR1 is MGHRA and CDR2 is YSYEKL. The source is an adult in good health. The sequenced sample was peripheral blood, obtained on day 0 of AZD1222 vaccination. The V call is TRBV4-1, the J call TRBJ2-1; possibly TRBD1 for D (6 bases). The CDR3, as DNA: TGCGCCAGCAGCCAACCCACAGGGTATGGGTCCTACAATGAGCAGTTCTTC. Amino acids: CASSQPTGYGSYNEQFF.